The 22 T cell receptor beta chains below all came from one sample that was sequenced in a study of cytomegalovirus exposure and HLA in healthy donors. The PCR employed 60 Vbeta primers together with 13 Jbeta primers. Some clones are missing from TCRdb's copy, which holds only in-frame ones; the method was immunoSEQ multiplex PCR. This repertoire shows approximately 190,000 clones, roughly 82% found once; its top ten account for over 2.5%. The sequencing sample was made of PBMCs. The origin of the receptors is a woman between 50 and 59 years old in good health and CMV-seropositive.

The V and J genes are TRBV7-9 and TRBJ2-7, with 7 bases lining up with TRBD1. Trimming cost V 8 bases and J 2 bases; bases outside gene matches: 9. Germline V lookup: CDR1 SEHNR, CDR2 FQNEAQ (reference sequence). The CDR3 has 14 residues. The CDR3, as DNA: TGTGCCAGCGAGAGATATACAGGGGCCTACGAGCAGTACTTC. Translated: CASERYTGAYEQYF.

CDR3 in DNA: TGTGCCAGCAGCTTAATCGGGGGGGAGACCCAGTACTTC. Its translation: CASSLIGGETQYF. The rearrangement links TRBV7-3 to TRBJ2-5; TRBD2 matches at 7 bases. V lost 1 base and J lost 5; bases outside the gene matches: 1. This CDR3 is 13 amino acids long. From germline, CDR1 is SGHTA and CDR2 FQGTGA. The whole variable domain, filled in from reference TRBV7-3 and TRBJ2-5, reads GAGVSQTPSNKVTEKGKYVELRCDPISGHTALYWYRQSLGQGPEFLIYFQGTGAADDSGLPNDRFFAVRPEGSVSTLKIQRTERGDSAVYLCASSLIGGETQYFGPGTRLLVL.

The J gene is TRBJ1-2, the V gene TRBV5-5, with D tentatively TRBD1 (6 bases). V lost 4 bases and J lost 2, with 9 bases in between. In germline, CDR1 is SGHKS, CDR2 YYEKEE (reference sequence). The CDR3 extends over 13 amino acids. DNA for the CDR3: TGTGCCAGCAGCCCCGGGACAAACTATGGCTACACCTTC. Translation gives CASSPGTNYGYTF. Full variable domain (outside the CDR3, taken from reference TRBV5-5 and TRBJ1-2): DAGVTQSPTHLIKTRGQQVTLRCSPISGHKSVSWYQQVLGQGPQFIFQYYEKEERGRGNFPDRFSARQFPNYSSELNVNALLLGDSALYLCASSPGTNYGYTFGSGTRLTVV.

This clone was counted once. V is TRBV5-1 and J is TRBJ2-3; TRBD2 aligns across 10 bases. J lost 5 bases, V lost 1 base, and 7 bases had no gene match. Germline-derived CDR1 and CDR2 are SGHRS and YFSETQ. CDR3 length equals 16 residues. The CDR3 is CASSLSLAGELDTQYF. Here the CDR3 DNA reads TGCGCCAGCAGCTTGAGCCTAGCGGGGGAATTAGATACGCAGTATTTT.

V gene TRBV9 combines with J gene TRBJ2-4; 7 nucleotides align to TRBD2. Unmatched junction bases numbered 8, after V lost 4 bases and J lost 4 bases. CDR1 and CDR2 (germline): SGDLS, YYNGEE. The CDR3 is 15 residues long. CDR3 sequence (DNA): TGTGCCAGCAGCCCCGGGGACTACCTAAAAAACATTCAGTACTTC. The encoded protein is CASSPGDYLKNIQYF. The full variable domain, its missing parts supplied by reference TRBV9 and TRBJ2-4, is DSGVTQTPKHLITATGQRVTLRCSPRSGDLSVYWYQQSLDQGLQFLIQYYNGEERAKGNILERFSAQQFPDLHSELNLSSLELGDSALYFCASSPGDYLKNIQYFGAGTRLSVL.

The CDR3 DNA sequence: TGTGCCTGGAAACAGAAGAACACCGGGGAGCTGTTTTTT. Protein product: CAWKQKNTGELFF. This sequence joins TRBV30 and TRBJ2-2; no firm D call. The V gene's germline CDR1 is GTSNPN and CDR2 SVGIG (reference sequence). V gave up 4 bases and J gave up 1 base, with 7 bases separating them. This CDR3 is 13 amino acids long.

The chain carries TRBV6-6 and TRBJ1-5; no clear D gene. Germline assignment: CDR1 MNHNY and CDR2 SVGAGI (reference sequence). This CDR3 spans 13 amino acids. Trimming took 2 bases from V and 4 from J, leaving 6 bases between them. The DNA of the CDR3 is TGTGCCAGCAGTTACCGTGAGAATCAGCCCCAGCATTTT. Its translation is CASSYRENQPQHF.

This sequence joins TRBV19 and TRBJ1-1; the D gene is possibly TRBD1 (5 bases). The germline CDR1 and CDR2 sequences are LNHDA and SQIVND (reference sequence). This CDR3 has 16 amino acids. Trimming pared 3 bases from V and 1 base from J, leaving 15 bases between. CDR3: CASSIGGELGNTEAFF. CDR3 DNA sequence: TGTGCCAGTAGTATTGGAGGGGAATTAGGGAACACTGAAGCTTTCTTT.

The gene calls are TRBV2 and TRBJ1-5, with D hard to call. CDR1 and CDR2 (germline): SNHLY, FYNNEI. V lost 5 bases and J lost 0, with 5 bases in between. This CDR3 region has 13 residues. This CDR3 reads CASSSDSNQPQHF. The CDR3 DNA sequence: TGTGCCAGCAGTTCAGATAGCAATCAGCCCCAGCATTTT.

V and J are TRBV2 and TRBJ1-3; 9 nucleotides match TRBD1. The CDR3 length is 14 residues. V gave up 5 bases and J gave up 3 bases; unmatched junction bases: 2. The V gene's germline CDR1 is SNHLY and CDR2 FYNNEI. CDR3 protein: CASSTGGSGNTIYF. The CDR3 nucleotides read TGTGCCAGCAGTACAGGGGGCAGTGGAAACACCATATATTTT.

This chain uses TRBV6-5 with TRBJ1-5; D unclear. CDR3 length: 14 amino acids. V was cut by 2 bases and J by 9 bases, with 14 bases left in between. Per the germline V gene, CDR1 is MNHEY and CDR2 is SVGAGI. The CDR3 DNA reads TGTGCCAGCAGTTACGGGCAGAACTCTTCGCCCCAGCATTTT. It is translated as CASSYGQNSSPQHF.

Only a few counts were recorded for this clone. This chain's CDR3 is CSGSKGTNYGYTF. As DNA, the CDR3 is TGCAGCGGATCAAAAGGGACAAACTATGGCTACACCTTC. V gene TRBV29-1 combines with J gene TRBJ1-2, with TRBD1 as a possible D gene (6 bases). The germline V gene has CDR1 SQVTM and CDR2 ANQGSEA. This CDR3 spans 13 amino acids. The V end lost 7 bases, the J end lost 2 bases, and 14 bases lay between the germline ends. Drawing the rest from reference TRBV29-1 and TRBJ1-2, the complete variable domain is SAVISQKPSRDICQRGTSLTIQCQVDSQVTMMFWYRQQPGQSLTLIATANQGSEATYESGFVIDKFPISRPNLTFSTLTVSNMSPEDSSIYLCSGSKGTNYGYTFGSGTRLTVV.

This clone was picked up a small number of times. This chain links TRBV30 with TRBJ1-1, with D perhaps TRBD1 (5 bases). The germline V and J ends were trimmed by 4 bases and 7 bases, with 13 bases remaining between them. CDR1 and CDR2 (germline): GTSNPN, SVGIG (reference sequence). There are 12 residues in the CDR3. CDR3 DNA sequence: TGTGCCTGGAACAGGAAGGGCAATGAAGCTTTCTTT. Its protein is CAWNRKGNEAFF. The full variable domain, in which reference TRBV30 and TRBJ1-1 provide the parts outside the CDR3, is SQTIHQWPATLVQPVGSPLSLECTVEGTSNPNLYWYRQAAGRGLQLLFYSVGIGQISSEVPQNLSASRPQDRQFILSSKKLLLSDSGFYLCAWNRKGNEAFFGQGTRLTVV.

This chain connects TRBV20-1 to TRBJ2-5; unclear D gene. Germline loops: CDR1 DFQATT, CDR2 SNEGSKA (reference sequence). The CDR3 is 10 residues long. V dropped 6 bases and J dropped 5 bases, with 7 bases sitting between them. CDR3 sequence (DNA): TGCAGTGCCGGTCGGGAGACCCAGTACTTC. Translated: CSAGRETQYF.

This sequence joins TRBV11-2 and TRBJ1-1; 8 positions agree with TRBD1. CDR1 SGHAT and CDR2 FQNNGV come from the germline V gene. V gave up 5 bases and J gave up 5 bases; unmatched junction bases: 16. The CDR3 runs 17 residues. The CDR3 reads CASSTQSRQGRGTEAFF. The CDR3 DNA is TGTGCCAGCAGCACACAATCCCGACAGGGGCGGGGGACTGAAGCTTTCTTT.

V usage is TRBV19 and J usage is TRBJ1-5, with 11 bases aligning to TRBD1. The germline gives CDR1 LNHDA, CDR2 SQIVND (reference sequence). Trimming at V came to 4 bases and at J to 6 bases, leaving 8 bases not matched to a gene. There are 16 residues in the CDR3. The CDR3 sequence: CASSTRDRGFGQPQHF. The CDR3 bases are TGTGCCAGTAGTACGCGGGACAGGGGGTTTGGTCAGCCCCAGCATTTT. The full variable domain, rest sourced from reference TRBV19 and TRBJ1-5, is DGGITQSPKYLFRKEGQNVTLSCEQNLNHDAMYWYRQDPGQGLRLIYYSQIVNDFQKGDIAEGYSVSREKKESFPLTVTSAQKNPTAFYLCASSTRDRGFGQPQHFGDGTRLSIL.

Turning to this clone: At one end the junction does not follow the germline gene, possibly because of a read error. Other DNA sequences in the sample encode the same CDR3. CDR3 amino acids: CASSYPQGAGAGELFF. CDR3 coding DNA: TGTGCCAGCAGCTATCCGCAGGGGGCAGGGGCCGGGGAGTTGTTTTTT. The chain couples TRBV4-2 to TRBJ2-2; 8 bases match TRBD1. CDR1 and CDR2 from the germline V gene are LGHNA and YNFKEQ. The CDR3 has 16 residues.

The sample holds a few counts of this clone. The chain combines TRBV5-1 with TRBJ2-2; D remains ambiguous. V shed 4 bases and J shed 4 bases, with 5 bases lying between them. The CDR3 is made up of 12 amino acids. Germline CDR1 and CDR2: SGHRS and YFSETQ. The CDR3 here is CASSLTTGELFF. CDR3 DNA: TGCGCCAGCAGCCTAACCACCGGGGAGCTGTTTTTT.

The chain couples TRBV11-2 to TRBJ2-4; 13 bases fit TRBD2. The J segment lost 6 bases and the V segment lost 7 bases, leaving 6 bases of the junction unmatched. The germline CDR1 and CDR2 sequences are SGHAT and FQNNGV. This CDR3 is built from 15 residues. The CDR3, as DNA: TGTGCCAGCACCATTACTAGCGGGGGGGGAAACATTCAGTACTTC. Translating it yields CASTITSGGGNIQYF.

The V gene is TRBV30, the J gene TRBJ2-3; 9 bases align to TRBD2. Germline lookup yields CDR1 GTSNPN and CDR2 SVGIG (reference sequence). V lost 1 base and J lost 4; bases outside the gene matches: 9. This CDR3 contains 16 residues. Written as DNA, the CDR3 is TGTGCCTGGAGTGGCGACGAGCGGGGGGCGTCAGATACGCAGTATTTT. Residues: CAWSGDERGASDTQYF.

This clone was seen just once. V is TRBV19 and J is TRBJ1-5, with 7 nucleotides matching TRBD1. V dropped 6 bases and J dropped 4; count of bases not matched to a gene: 24. The V gene's germline CDR1 is LNHDA and CDR2 SQIVND (reference sequence). The CDR3 is 20 amino acids. The CDR3 here is CASRNSAGQDGRRVNQPQHF. The CDR3 DNA sequence: TGTGCCAGTAGGAATTCCGCAGGACAGGATGGTCGTAGGGTTAATCAGCCCCAGCATTTT. Looking up the rest from reference TRBV19 and TRBJ1-5 gives the full variable domain: DGGITQSPKYLFRKEGQNVTLSCEQNLNHDAMYWYRQDPGQGLRLIYYSQIVNDFQKGDIAEGYSVSREKKESFPLTVTSAQKNPTAFYLCASRNSAGQDGRRVNQPQHFGDGTRLSIL.

V is TRBV5-8 and J is TRBJ2-5, with 8 nucleotides matching TRBD2. V was pared by 3 bases and J by 4 bases, with 17 bases of the junction left unmatched. The CDR3 totals 18 residues. CDR1 is SGHTS and CDR2 is YDEGEE in the germline V gene. CDR3 region: CASSSYTSGEALVETQYF. The DNA of the CDR3 is TGTGCCAGCAGCTCCTATACTAGCGGTGAGGCCCTGGTAGAGACCCAGTACTTC. The complete variable domain, with remaining parts taken from reference TRBV5-8 and TRBJ2-5, reads EAGVTQSPTHLIKTRGQQATLRCSPISGHTSVYWYQQALGLGLQFLLWYDEGEERNRGNFPPRFSGRQFPNYSSELNVNALELEDSALYLCASSSYTSGEALVETQYFGPGTRLLVL.